Below are 28 T cell receptor beta chains sequenced from a single sample in a study of blood T cell repertoires in COVID-19. Profiled with immunoSEQ multiplex PCR; TCRdb holds only in-frame clones, not every one. There are about 160,000 clones in the sample; roughly 89% occur only once, and about a tenth lies in the top ten. Input material: peripheral blood. These receptors came from a woman in her 70s with COVID-19, enrolled during active disease.

This clone was counted between two and nine times. This sequence joins TRBV19 and TRBJ1-1; tentative D call: TRBD1 (6 bases). Germline CDR1 and CDR2: LNHDA and SQIVND (reference sequence). V lost 5 bases, J lost 5 bases, and 12 bases lay in between. This CDR3 contains 13 residues. The CDR3 protein is CASSFKQGTEAFF. The CDR3 DNA follows: TGTGCCAGTAGTTTCAAACAGGGTACTGAAGCTTTCTTT.

The chain carries TRBV20-1 and TRBJ1-2; 7 bases match TRBD1. The CDR3 is 14 residues long. Unmatched junction bases numbered 8, after V lost 3 bases and J lost 4 bases. The germline V gene encodes CDR1 DFQATT and CDR2 SNEGSKA (reference sequence). The CDR3 loop is CSASEDRILYGYTF. The CDR3 DNA follows: TGCAGTGCTAGTGAGGACAGGATCCTCTATGGCTACACCTTC.

V usage is TRBV21-1 and J usage is TRBJ1-5; TRBD1, the table's D call, was not compared with the DNA. TRBV21-1 is designated a pseudogene. This CDR3 is 18 amino acids long. The CDR3 sequence: CASSKGDRGLFSNQPQHF. The CDR3 coding sequence is TGTGCCAGCAGCAAAGGTGACAGGGGGCTTTTTAGCAATCAGCCCCAGCATTTT.

The chain uses TRBV28 and TRBJ1-1; no clear D gene. Per germline, CDR1 MDHEN and CDR2 SYDVKM. There are 11 residues in the CDR3. With 7 bases removed from V and 7 bases from J, the gap between germline ends came to 10 bases. The CDR3 sequence is CASKGDHEAFF. CDR3 DNA sequence: TGTGCCAGCAAAGGAGACCATGAAGCTTTCTTT.

The chain couples TRBV5-6 to TRBJ2-5; the D is unclear. In germline, CDR1 is SGHDT, CDR2 YYEEEE. V was cut by 4 bases and J by 1 base, with 5 bases left in between. The CDR3 totals 12 residues. The CDR3 sequence: CASSVVQETQYF. Here the CDR3 DNA reads TGTGCCAGCAGCGTCGTCCAAGAGACCCAGTACTTC.

The rearrangement links TRBV7-9 to TRBJ1-5, with TRBD1 matching 7 bases. V trimming: 1 base; J trimming: 5 bases; junction bases outside the gene matches: 5. Germline V gene lookup returns CDR1 SEHNR and CDR2 FQNEAQ (reference sequence). CDR3 length: 15 amino acids. The CDR3 DNA sequence: TGTGCCAGCAGCTTAGGACAGGGAAAGGATCAGCCCCAGCATTTT. Translation: CASSLGQGKDQPQHF.

J is TRBJ2-1 and V is TRBV9; 8 bases line up with TRBD2. V shed 0 bases and J 6 bases; nucleotides not matched to a gene: 2. The CDR3 runs to 14 residues. The germline V gene has CDR1 SGDLS and CDR2 YYNGEE. CDR3 nucleotides: TGTGCCAGCAGCGTAGCCGGGGGGGTCAATGAGCAGTTCTTC. Its translation is CASSVAGGVNEQFF.

In this sample, this clone turned up once. V gene TRBV9 combines with J gene TRBJ1-2; 8 nucleotides agree with TRBD1. The CDR3 is 14 residues long. Germline trimming cut 4 bases from V and 3 bases from J; bases unmatched to any gene: 5. Germline lookup yields CDR1 SGDLS and CDR2 YYNGEE. CDR3 DNA: TGTGCCAGCAGCCTTGACAGGGGAGACTATGGCTACACCTTC. This encodes CASSLDRGDYGYTF.

V and J are TRBV5-4 and TRBJ1-6; D is perhaps TRBD1 (6 bases). Trimming took 0 bases from V and 13 from J, leaving 14 bases between them. This CDR3 spans 14 amino acids. Germline CDR1 reads SGHNT; CDR2 reads YYREEE (reference sequence). The chain's CDR3 is CASSLEAAQGPLHF. DNA of the CDR3: TGTGCCAGCAGCTTGGAGGCCGCCCAGGGGCCCCTCCACTTT.

This clone is a singleton in its sample. The chain joins TRBV11-2 to TRBJ1-2; D not resolved. With 1 base removed from V and 8 bases from J, the gap between germline ends came to 11 bases. The CDR3 contains 13 residues. Germline V lookup: CDR1 SGHAT, CDR2 FQNNGV. The CDR3 here is CASSLGVAGGYTF. The CDR3 coding sequence is TGTGCCAGCAGCTTAGGAGTGGCAGGCGGCTACACCTTC. The complete variable domain, with remaining parts taken from reference TRBV11-2 and TRBJ1-2, reads EAGVAQSPRYKIIEKRQSVAFWCNPISGHATLYWYQQILGQGPKLLIQFQNNGVVDDSQLPKDRFSAERLKGVDSTLKIQPAKLEDSAVYLCASSLGVAGGYTFGSGTRLTVV.

This chain connects TRBV30 to TRBJ1-1; a possible D gene is TRBD1 (5 bases). This CDR3 contains 12 residues. Deletions cut 2 bases from V and 4 bases from J, with 8 bases between. Germline CDR1 GTSNPN, CDR2 SVGIG (reference sequence). The DNA of the CDR3 is TGTGCCTGGAGTCCCGGGGGCACTGAAGCTTTCTTT. This codes for CAWSPGGTEAFF.

The rearrangement uses TRBV19 and TRBJ2-5; perhaps TRBD1 as D (6 bases). This CDR3 is 14 amino acids long. Deletions cut 4 bases from V and 2 bases from J, with 11 bases between. Germline CDR1 and CDR2: LNHDA and SQIVND (reference sequence). CDR3 sequence (DNA): TGTGCCAGTAGTACCGGACAGTCACAAGAGACCCAGTACTTC. Translation: CASSTGQSQETQYF.

The chain carries TRBV25-1 and TRBJ1-2; unclear D gene. The CDR3 extends over 14 amino acids. V lost 8 bases and J lost 8, with 21 bases in between. CDR1 and CDR2 from the germline V gene are MGHDK and SYGVNS. Here the CDR3 DNA reads TGTGCCAGCCCCAAACCCCCCCCTCTAATGGGCTACACCTTC. Translating gives CASPKPPPLMGYTF.

This clone appeared a single time. The V call is TRBV2, the J call TRBJ1-2; the match to TRBD1 covers 7 bases. Germline V gene lookup returns CDR1 SNHLY and CDR2 FYNNEI. This CDR3 has 15 residues. With 6 bases clipped from V and 1 base from J, the junction kept 8 bases outside the gene matches. For the CDR3, the DNA is TGTGCCAGCAGCCCGGGACAGAAAGTTAACTATGGCTACACCTTC. Protein sequence: CASSPGQKVNYGYTF.

V and J are TRBV19 and TRBJ1-5; 9 nucleotides agree with TRBD1. CDR3 length: 14 amino acids. V shed 4 bases, J shed 4 bases, and the junction held 2 bases outside the gene matches. Germline V CDR1 and CDR2: LNHDA, SQIVND (reference sequence). The CDR3 sequence: CASSTDRGNQPQHF. CDR3 DNA: TGTGCCAGTAGTACAGACAGGGGGAATCAGCCCCAGCATTTT.

The rearrangement uses TRBV10-3 and TRBJ2-3; TRBD2 matches at 11 bases. The germline V gene has CDR1 ENHRY and CDR2 SYGVKD. The trim removed 8 bases at V and 2 bases at J, leaving 9 bases unmatched. This CDR3 contains 16 residues. CDR3 residues: CAIGDSSGGVTDTQYF. As DNA, the CDR3 is TGTGCCATCGGGGACAGTAGCGGGGGGGTCACAGATACGCAGTATTTT.

This chain joins TRBV10-3 and TRBJ1-2, with TRBD1 matching 10 bases. CDR3 length: 18 amino acids. Germline trimming cut 2 bases from V and 1 base from J; bases unmatched to any gene: 10. Germline CDR1 and CDR2: ENHRY and SYGVKD. CDR3 in DNA: TGTGCCATCAGTGAGATCCTCCGGGACAGGGGATATAACTATGGCTACACCTTC. This codes for CAISEILRDRGYNYGYTF.

CDR3 residues: CASSLRGSGNTEAFF. CDR3 nucleotide sequence: TGTGCCAGCAGCCTCAGAGGGTCGGGGAACACTGAAGCTTTCTTT. This chain connects TRBV3-1 (or the pseudogene TRBV3-2) to TRBJ1-1; D is uncertain. The CDR3 totals 15 residues. V gave up 4 bases and J gave up 1 base, with 13 bases separating them. Germline lookup yields CDR1 LGHDT and CDR2 YNNKEL (reference sequence).

This rearrangement joins TRBV7-8 to TRBJ1-4; D uncertain. V gave up 0 bases and J gave up 2 bases, with 16 bases separating them. Per the germline V gene, CDR1 is SGHVS and CDR2 is FQNEAQ. This CDR3 is 18 amino acids long. Written as DNA, the CDR3 is TGTGCCAGCAGCTTAGCGTCTGGCATCCCATTGACTAATGAAAAACTGTTTTTT. This translates into CASSLASGIPLTNEKLFF.

The rearrangement joins TRBV5-6 to TRBJ1-5; no clear D gene. The CDR3 length is 15 residues. V dropped 5 bases and J dropped 0 bases, with 12 bases sitting between them. In germline, CDR1 is SGHDT, CDR2 YYEEEE. The DNA for the CDR3 is TGTGCCAGCAGGCGAACTCGATATAGCAATCAGCCCCAGCATTTT. It yields the protein CASRRTRYSNQPQHF.

This clone was detected only a few times. The chain is built from TRBV19 and TRBJ2-3, with 9 nucleotides matching TRBD1. V lost 9 bases, J lost 8 bases, and 6 bases stayed unmatched. Germline V gives CDR1 LNHDA, CDR2 SQIVND (reference sequence). CDR3 length equals 12 residues. CDR3 in DNA: TGTGCCAGCCGGGACAGGGAACTTACGCAGTATTTT. Its translation: CASRDRELTQYF.

The V and J genes are TRBV7-2 and TRBJ1-1, with D perhaps matching TRBD1 (5 bases). The CDR3 covers 13 residues. Between the trimmed V and J ends, which lost 5 bases and 4 bases, there was a span of 11 bases. Germline V gene data show CDR1 as SGHTA and CDR2 as FQGNSA. In DNA, the CDR3 is TGTGCCAGCAGCACGGGACTGATCACTGAAGCTTTCTTT. Protein: CASSTGLITEAFF.

Only one count was recorded for this clone. The V call is TRBV7-2, the J call TRBJ2-5; maybe TRBD2 (7 bases). Germline CDR1 SGHTA, CDR2 FQGNSA. The CDR3 length is 16 residues. V shed 0 bases and J shed 4 bases, with 15 bases lying between them. The CDR3 DNA follows: TGTGCCAGCAGCTTAGCAGAGGGGGGGCCCAGAGAGACCCAGTACTTC. Residues: CASSLAEGGPRETQYF.

This chain joins TRBV7-2 and TRBJ2-1; 10 nucleotides align to TRBD2. J was trimmed by 4 bases and V by 4 bases; bases with no gene match: 4. CDR1 SGHTA and CDR2 FQGNSA come from the germline V gene. This CDR3 is built from 15 residues. The CDR3 reads CASSSSGGPYNEQFF. The CDR3, as DNA: TGTGCCAGCAGCTCTAGCGGGGGACCGTACAATGAGCAGTTCTTC. The variable domain in full, completed from reference TRBV7-2 and TRBJ2-1, reads GAGVSQSPSNKVTEKGKDVELRCDPISGHTALYWYRQSLGQGLEFLIYFQGNSAPDKSGLPSDRFSAERTGGSVSTLTIQRTQQEDSAVYLCASSSSGGPYNEQFFGPGTRLTVL.

In its sample, this clone ranks as medium-sized (0.01 to 0.1%). The chain uses TRBV28 and TRBJ2-5; 9 nucleotides match TRBD1. Germline V gene sequence: CDR1 MDHEN, CDR2 SYDVKM. This CDR3 contains 16 residues. Germline trimming cut 3 bases from V and 2 bases from J; bases unmatched to any gene: 7. The CDR3 sequence is CASSLQVGTGQETQYF. As DNA, the CDR3 is TGTGCCAGCAGTTTGCAGGTGGGGACAGGGCAAGAGACCCAGTACTTC.

This chain links TRBV29-1 with TRBJ2-1; 11 bases fit TRBD2. The length of the CDR3 is 17 residues. CDR1 and CDR2 (germline): SQVTM, ANQGSEA. The V gene end was trimmed by 5 bases and the J gene end by 12 bases; junction bases not matched to a gene: 21. The CDR3 sequence is CSVHKGPFSGGVQGQFF. The DNA for the CDR3 is TGCAGCGTTCACAAGGGCCCCTTTAGCGGGGGGGTACAGGGGCAGTTCTTC.

V is TRBV4-2 and J is TRBJ2-3, with 12 bases aligning to TRBD2. CDR1 and CDR2 from the germline V gene are LGHNA and YNFKEQ. Trimming removed 2 bases from V and 5 bases from J; junction bases left unmatched: 5. This CDR3 has 16 residues. The CDR3 bases are TGTGCCAGCAGCCAACCTAGCGGGGGGGCCTTAGATACGCAGTATTTT. Translating it yields CASSQPSGGALDTQYF.

This clone has just one count. This rearrangement joins TRBV7-2 to TRBJ2-5; TRBD2 agrees at 12 bases. The length of the CDR3 is 14 residues. With V trimmed by 5 bases and J by 5 bases, 3 bases remained unmatched. From germline, CDR1 is SGHTA and CDR2 FQGNSA. The CDR3 loop is CASSQTSGGETQYF. CDR3 sequence (DNA): TGTGCCAGCAGCCAGACTAGCGGGGGTGAGACCCAGTACTTC. Based on the CDR3 plus reference TRBV7-2 and TRBJ2-5, the full variable domain is GAGVSQSPSNKVTEKGKDVELRCDPISGHTALYWYRQSLGQGLEFLIYFQGNSAPDKSGLPSDRFSAERTGGSVSTLTIQRTQQEDSAVYLCASSQTSGGETQYFGPGTRLLVL.